What follows are 10 T cell receptor beta chains derived from one specimen sequenced in a study of T cells in women clearing cervical HPV infection. Assay used: immunoSEQ multiplex PCR; TCRdb lists only in-frame clones, some missing. Its clone listing holds tens of thousands of clones. The sequenced sample was blood buffy coat. Every receptor here comes from a woman between 18 and 75 years old with a cervical HPV16 infection that either progressed to CIN3+ or cleared (not recorded which).

As regards this clone: Sequencing ends 3 residues short of the CDR3 end; the germline J gene provides the rest. This rearrangement joins TRBV7-3 to TRBJ2-1; 7 nucleotides agree with TRBD1. CDR3 length: 12 residues. Trimming at V came to 3 bases and at J to 8 bases, leaving 1 base not matched to a gene. Germline loops: CDR1 SGHTA, CDR2 FQGTGA. The CDR3 DNA, read in part, is TGTGCCAGCAGCTTCGACAGGGATGAG. It encodes CASSFDRDE. The full-length CDR3 reads as CASSFDRDEQFF. Using reference TRBV7-3 and TRBJ2-1 for the parts outside the CDR3, the full variable domain is GAGVSQTPSNKVTEKGKYVELRCDPISGHTALYWYRQSLGQGPEFLIYFQGTGAADDSGLPNDRFFAVRPEGSVSTLKIQRTERGDSAVYLCASSFDRDEQFFGPGTRLTVL.

Comment on this clone: From the germline J gene comes the end of the CDR3, since the read stops 3 residues before it. V is TRBV18 and J is TRBJ2-7, with TRBD1 matching 7 bases. This CDR3 comprises 14 residues. The germline V gene encodes CDR1 KGHSH and CDR2 LQKENI. V was pared by 6 bases and J by 6 bases, with 11 bases of the junction left unmatched. Partial CDR3 DNA: TGTGCCAGCTCCCCCGGGACAGCCCCGGGCGAG. Its translation is CASSPGTAPGE. The full CDR3 protein reads CASSPGTAPGEQYF.

On this clone: The missing CDR3 end, 3 residues past where the read stops, is filled in from the germline J gene. The chain recombines TRBV24-1 with TRBJ2-1, with 10 positions matching TRBD1. Trimming took 6 bases from V and 4 from J; bases not matched to a gene: 5. Germline loops: CDR1 KGHDR, CDR2 SFDVKD. There are 15 residues in the CDR3. CDR3 DNA, as far as it was read: TGTGCCACCAGTCATGGACAGGGGGGTTACAATGAG. The encoded protein is CATSHGQGGYNE. The entire CDR3 reads CATSHGQGGYNEQFF.

CDR3: CASTIGARETQYF. Partial CDR3 DNA: TGTGCCAGCACGATAGGGGCCAGGGAGACC. The J gene is TRBJ2-5, the V gene TRBV7-9, with a weak D call TRBD1 (5 bases). The CDR3 goes on 3 residues after the read ends, and that part is filled in from the germline J gene. Germline V CDR1 and CDR2: SEHNR, FQNEAQ (reference sequence). The CDR3 runs to 13 residues. Trimming shortened V by 7 bases and J by 5 bases, and 14 bases separated the two germline ends.

Points on this clone: The sequenced fragment ends 3 residues before the CDR3 boundary, so the rest is inferred from the germline J gene. The V and J genes are TRBV20-1 and TRBJ2-3; TRBD2 matches at 8 bases. This CDR3 is built from 14 residues. Looked up from germline, CDR1 is DFQATT and CDR2 is SNEGSKA (reference sequence). V lost 0 bases and J lost 4; bases outside the gene matches: 3. The sequenced CDR3 bases are TGCAGTGCTAGAGATTTGCGGGAGGCAGATACG. Protein: CSARDLREADT. The entire CDR3 is CSARDLREADTQYF.

Concerning this clone itself: The CDR3 end lies 3 residues beyond the end of the read and is filled in from the germline J gene. The V gene is TRBV10-3, the J gene TRBJ2-1, with 10 bases matching TRBD2. With 2 bases clipped from V and 0 bases from J, the junction kept 7 bases outside the gene matches. Germline values: CDR1 ENHRY, CDR2 SYGVKD. The CDR3 has 18 residues. Partial CDR3 DNA: TGTGCCATCAGTGAGCCTAGCGGGAGCCTAAGCTCCTACAATGAG. Amino acids: CAISEPSGSLSSYNE. The complete CDR3 reads CAISEPSGSLSSYNEQFF.

The CDR3 region is CASSLVGRNEQFF. The covered CDR3 bases are TGTGCCAGCAGCTTAGTTGGTCGGAATGAG. The V and J genes are TRBV7-2 and TRBJ2-1; no clear D. Read data end 3 residues before the CDR3 end; the end is taken from the germline J gene. CDR1 and CDR2 from the germline V gene are SGHTA and FQGNSA. The CDR3 runs to 13 residues. V was cut by 1 base and J by 7 bases, with 8 bases left in between.

As concerns this clone: With the read ending 3 residues before the CDR3 end, the germline J gene is used to fill in that end. This chain joins TRBV20-1 and TRBJ2-7; 7 nucleotides agree with TRBD1. This CDR3 comprises 14 residues. Germline V lookup: CDR1 DFQATT, CDR2 SNEGSKA (reference sequence). V lost 5 bases, J lost 4 bases, and 11 bases stayed unmatched. The DNA read from the CDR3 is TGCAGTGCTGCGGCGAAGGGGACAGATTACGAG. This encodes CSAAAKGTDYE. The entire CDR3 sequence reads CSAAAKGTDYEQYF.

Points on this clone: Read coverage stops 3 residues before the CDR3 terminus; the germline J gene supplies the remainder. V usage is TRBV11-2 and J usage is TRBJ1-6; TRBD1 is a possible D gene (5 bases). The germline V gene encodes CDR1 SGHAT and CDR2 FQNNGV. This CDR3 has 15 residues. With 1 base removed from V and 7 bases from J, the gap between germline ends came to 11 bases. The sequenced part of the CDR3 DNA is TGTGCCAGCAGCTTAGTTCGGGGGAGAAATTCACCC. Its translation: CASSLVRGRNSP. The CDR3 in full is CASSLVRGRNSPLHF. Using reference TRBV11-2 and TRBJ1-6 for the parts outside the CDR3, the full variable domain is EAGVAQSPRYKIIEKRQSVAFWCNPISGHATLYWYQQILGQGPKLLIQFQNNGVVDDSQLPKDRFSAERLKGVDSTLKIQPAKLEDSAVYLCASSLVRGRNSPLHFGNGTRLTVT.

Remarks on this clone: The read terminates 3 residues ahead of where the CDR3 ends, so the germline J gene completes it. The chain carries TRBV12-3 or TRBV12-4 and TRBJ2-7, with a possible D match to TRBD2 (5 bases). The CDR3 is made up of 14 amino acids. V lost 5 bases and J 2 bases, leaving 13 bases between the germline ends. The CDR3 loop is CASSLGGSAYEQYF. The covered CDR3 bases are TGTGCCAGCAGTCTTGGCGGGTCCGCCTACGAG.